This T cell receptor (beta chain) was found in a study of OX40 agonist ivuxolimab in advanced cancers. In the study overall: In three patients, partial responses were observed, one with hepatocellular carcinoma and two with cutaneous melanoma.

On this clone itself: Its antigen is as yet unknown.

General study results and limits: Some nonresponders likewise displayed low normalized T-cell clonal expansion.

The length of the CDR3 is 16 residues. Between the trimmed V and J ends, which lost 5 bases and 0 bases, there was a span of 14 bases. In germline, CDR1 is SEHNR, CDR2 FQNEAQ (reference sequence). With autoimmune disease history or systemic immunosuppression, patients were excluded. Sampling times: baseline, cycle 4 day 1, cycle 7 day 1. Here immunoSEQ multiplex PCR was the method, and the copy in TCRdb shows in-frame clones only, minus some. The sample has some 45,000 clones, approximately 86% seen once; the top ten hold under 40%. This chain connects TRBV7-9 to TRBJ1-3, with D uncertain. The material was CD4+ or CD8+ T cells sorted from blood, obtained in a trial of the OX40 agonist ivuxolimab. The TCR originated in an adult with an advanced solid tumor such as melanoma, head and neck, liver or kidney cancer. The CDR3 bases are TGTGCCAGCAGCCCCCCCGGTATTGCCTCTGGAAACACCATATATTTT. It yields the protein CASSPPGIASGNTIYF. The variable domain in full, with the rest retrieved from reference TRBV7-9 and TRBJ1-3, is DTGVSQNPRHKITKRGQNVTFRCDPISEHNRLYWYRQTLGQGPEFLTYFQNEAQLEKSRLLSDRFSAERPKGSFSTLEIQRTEQGDSAMYLCASSPPGIASGNTIYFGEGSWLTVV.